This T cell receptor (beta chain) appears in the sequencing data of a study of cytomegalovirus exposure and HLA in healthy donors. Whole-study context: Later analysis reported that the roughly 130 validation repertoires shared the platform of the roughly 630 first-cohort repertoires. Study results and caveats: Listed as cytomegalovirus-associated were 150 to 200 TCR beta chains.

For this clone: The target antigen is unknown.

This table comes from immunoSEQ multiplex PCR, and its TCRdb copy is limited to in-frame clones, with some not included. Of about 130,000 clones listed, roughly nine tenths are singletons. The ends were cut back, 0 bases at V and 5 bases at J, with 15 bases in the middle. The CDR3 totals 16 residues. Germline lookup yields CDR1 SGHRS and CDR2 YFSETQ. The origin of this receptor is a woman aged 18-29 years in good health and CMV-seronegative. The gene calls are TRBV5-1 and TRBJ1-5; weak D call: TRBD1 (6 bases). Sequencing was carried out using PBMCs. The CDR3 loop reads CASSLASGQPDQPQHF. CDR3 DNA sequence: TGCGCCAGCAGCTTGGCCAGTGGACAGCCTGATCAGCCCCAGCATTTT.